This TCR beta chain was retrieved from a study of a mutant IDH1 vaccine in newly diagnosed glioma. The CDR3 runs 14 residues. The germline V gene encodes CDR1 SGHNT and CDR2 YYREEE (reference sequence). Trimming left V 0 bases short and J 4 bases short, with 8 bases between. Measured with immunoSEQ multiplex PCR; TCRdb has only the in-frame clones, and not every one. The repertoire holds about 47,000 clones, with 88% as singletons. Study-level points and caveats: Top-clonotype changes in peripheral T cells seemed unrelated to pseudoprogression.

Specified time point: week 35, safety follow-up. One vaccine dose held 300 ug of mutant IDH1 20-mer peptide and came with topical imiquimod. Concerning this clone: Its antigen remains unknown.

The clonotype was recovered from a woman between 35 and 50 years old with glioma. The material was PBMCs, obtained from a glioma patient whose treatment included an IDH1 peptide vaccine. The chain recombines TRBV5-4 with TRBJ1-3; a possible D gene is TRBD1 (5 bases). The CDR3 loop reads CASSLEGRGNTIYF. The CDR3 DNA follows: TGTGCCAGCAGCTTGGAGGGGCGAGGAAACACCATATATTTT.